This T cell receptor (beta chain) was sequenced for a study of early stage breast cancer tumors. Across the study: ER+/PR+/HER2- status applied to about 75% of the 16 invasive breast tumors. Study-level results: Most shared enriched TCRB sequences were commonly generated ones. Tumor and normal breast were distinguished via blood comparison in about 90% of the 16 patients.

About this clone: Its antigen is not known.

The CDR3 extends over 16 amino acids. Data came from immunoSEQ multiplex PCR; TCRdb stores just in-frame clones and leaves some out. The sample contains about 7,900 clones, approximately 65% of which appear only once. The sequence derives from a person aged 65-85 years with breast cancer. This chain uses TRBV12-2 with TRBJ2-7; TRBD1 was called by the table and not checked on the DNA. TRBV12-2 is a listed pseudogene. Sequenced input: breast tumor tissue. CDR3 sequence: CASRFQPRGKRNEQYF. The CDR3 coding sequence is TGTGCAAGTCGCTTTCAACCCAGGGGGAAGAGGAACGAGCAGTACTTC.